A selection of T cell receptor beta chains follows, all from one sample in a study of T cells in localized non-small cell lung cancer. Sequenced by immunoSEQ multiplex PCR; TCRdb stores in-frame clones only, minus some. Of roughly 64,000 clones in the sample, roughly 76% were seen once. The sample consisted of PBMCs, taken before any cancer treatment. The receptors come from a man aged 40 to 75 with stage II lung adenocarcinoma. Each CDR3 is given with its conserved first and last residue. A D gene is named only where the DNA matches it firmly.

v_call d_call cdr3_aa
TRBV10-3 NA CAISGGPIYSNQPQHF
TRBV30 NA CAWSVAAILAKNIQYF
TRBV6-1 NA CASSAQGGEKLFF
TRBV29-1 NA CSVRDDTQYF
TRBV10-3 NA CAISALANEQFF
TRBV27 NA CASAQETQYF
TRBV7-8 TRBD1 CASSRSGTGGSYEQYF
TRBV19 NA CASGPQDPSYEQYF
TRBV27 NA CASSLEGSYGYTF
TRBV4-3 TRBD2 CASSQESSGRVWNEQFF
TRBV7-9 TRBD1 CASSRDRAPRSYGYTF
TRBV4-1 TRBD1 CASSTGQGRGNEQFF
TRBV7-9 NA CASSQPGANNEQFF
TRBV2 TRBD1 CATGTAGSYEQYF
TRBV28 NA CASSLYRRAFF
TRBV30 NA CAWSVGLRILSYSTNYNEQFF
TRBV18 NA CASSPRAGNSPSYGYTF
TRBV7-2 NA CASSFRTGSSGNTIYF
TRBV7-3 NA CASSSGPNNEQFF
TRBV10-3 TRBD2 CASAGREGPGELFF
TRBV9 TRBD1 CASSVDQGGHNYGYTF
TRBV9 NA CASSVADRNTEAFF
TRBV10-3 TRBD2 CAISDVRGLAGGPPETQYF
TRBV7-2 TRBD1 CASSPRTGRSDTQYF
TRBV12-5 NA CASGDMAGKAFF
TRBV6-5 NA CASSYSRKSTEAFF
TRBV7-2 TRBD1 CASSLRVTGGTGELFF
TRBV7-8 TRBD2 CASTPAGDTDTQYF
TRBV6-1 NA CASSDGPGPAYGYTF
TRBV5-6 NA CASSSAGSETGELFF
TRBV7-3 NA CASSLTMTQNEQFF
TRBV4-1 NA CASSQAIRGQPQHF
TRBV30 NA CAWSGSGVGELFF
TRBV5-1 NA CASSLDWGRRSDTQYF
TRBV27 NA CASSLRVTDQPQHF
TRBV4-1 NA CASSPTGGEYGGELFF
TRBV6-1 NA CASGKQGVSAEAFF
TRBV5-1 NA CASSGGLAEQETQYF
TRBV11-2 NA CASSFHQGTGANVLTF
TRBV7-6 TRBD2 CASSFLAGTSYNEQFF
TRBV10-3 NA CAIRNPGVHNEQFF
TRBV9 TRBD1 CASSVAGTGELYEQYF
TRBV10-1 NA CASSFHRAAGDEQYF
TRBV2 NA CASSVTQQETQYF
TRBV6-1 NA CASSEGTAFSGNTIYF
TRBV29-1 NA CSVVLGGYEQYF
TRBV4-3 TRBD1 CASSQTGTVYEQYF
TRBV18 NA CASSPRSGNSGANVLTF
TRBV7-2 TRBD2 CASSLASSGSYYNEQFF
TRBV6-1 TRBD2 CASKRLAAMDTQYF
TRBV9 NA CASSVAPKDSYEQYF
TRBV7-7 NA CASSHPQGEQFF
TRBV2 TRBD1 CASSRTGKANEKLFF
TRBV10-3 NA CAISPGALTGTEAFF
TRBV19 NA CASSSGTYGVIQPQHF